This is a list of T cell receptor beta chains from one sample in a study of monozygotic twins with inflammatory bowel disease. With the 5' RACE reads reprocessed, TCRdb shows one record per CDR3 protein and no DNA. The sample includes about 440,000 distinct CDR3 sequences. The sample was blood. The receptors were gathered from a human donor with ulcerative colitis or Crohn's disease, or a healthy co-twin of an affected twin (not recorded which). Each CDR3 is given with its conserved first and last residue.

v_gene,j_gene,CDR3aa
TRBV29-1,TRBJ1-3,CSVEGLSGNTIYF
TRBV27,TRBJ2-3,CASGQGTPDTQYF
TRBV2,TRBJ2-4,CASSEGLGIQYF
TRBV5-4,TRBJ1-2,CASRSGTGADYGYTF
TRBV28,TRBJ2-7,CASSLSGPNEQYF
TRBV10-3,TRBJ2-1,CAISMSGENEQFF
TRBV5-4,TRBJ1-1,CASSFGTPMNTEAFF
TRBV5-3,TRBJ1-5,CARSLGDREGNQPQHF
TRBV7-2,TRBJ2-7,CASSQLAGECEQYF
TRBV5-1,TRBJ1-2,CASSGGSGDYTF
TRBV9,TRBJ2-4,CASSVEAGKNIQYF
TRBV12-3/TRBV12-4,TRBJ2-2,CASSSDGQRGTGELFF
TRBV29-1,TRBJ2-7,CSVEQSFSYEQYF
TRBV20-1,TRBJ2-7,CSAREAAGAPYEQYF
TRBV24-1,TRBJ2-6,CATSQGALGANVLTF
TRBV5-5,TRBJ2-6,CASSSGVTGANVLTF
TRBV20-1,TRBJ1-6,CSVPRAPYNSPLHF
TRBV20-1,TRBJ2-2,CSASRQGAANTGELFF
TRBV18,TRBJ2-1,CASSRAGGPGNEQFF
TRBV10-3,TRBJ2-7,CAISALTSGRYEQYF
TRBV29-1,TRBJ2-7,CSAIYAYEQYF
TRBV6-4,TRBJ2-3,CASSQLPWGTGRTDTQYF
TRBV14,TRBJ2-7,CASSPPGTGRGSYEQYF
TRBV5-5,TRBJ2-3,CASSSGTRVWDTDTQYF
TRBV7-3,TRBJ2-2,CASSYGSGLAGGWSTGELFF
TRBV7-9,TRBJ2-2,CASSLVRGGTGELFF
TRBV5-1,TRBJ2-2,CASSSRSGTGYSGELFF
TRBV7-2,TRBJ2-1,CASSLALAVHNEQFF
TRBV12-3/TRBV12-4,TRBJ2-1,CASSRGLAGVGEQFF
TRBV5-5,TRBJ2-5,CASSLMGGETQYF
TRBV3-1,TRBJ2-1,CASSLLAGGLSEQFF
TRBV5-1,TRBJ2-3,CASSLNGQDTQYF
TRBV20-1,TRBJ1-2,CSARVQEGYGYTF
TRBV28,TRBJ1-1,CASSLQGWAEAFF
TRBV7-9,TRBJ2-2,CASSLATGGFTGELFF
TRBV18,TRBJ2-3,CASSPDHEVPDTQYF
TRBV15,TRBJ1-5,CATSRESNQPQHF
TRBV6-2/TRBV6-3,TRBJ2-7,CASSYPTSGSAGPYEQYF
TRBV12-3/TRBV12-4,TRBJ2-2,CASRLAGVNGELFF